This T cell receptor (beta chain) derives from a study of OX40 agonist ivuxolimab in advanced cancers. Study conclusions and caveats: Antigens targeted by the expanded peripheral T cells were not determined. With doses of 0.1-3.0 mg/kg, partial responders showed among the lowest clonal expansion. Within 6 weeks, CD4+ and CD8+ blood T cells expanded clonally at 0.1 to 3.0 mg/kg.

Only in-frame clones appear in the TCRdb table, and some are missing; sequencing was by immunoSEQ multiplex PCR. The sample carries tens of thousands of clones, under 90% recorded once. Samples of blood were obtained at baseline, on cycle 4 day 1, and on cycle 7 day 1. Trimming stripped 7 bases from V and 6 bases from J, with 10 bases between. Germline V gene lookup returns CDR1 LNHDA and CDR2 SQIVND (reference sequence). CDR3 length: 12 amino acids. As for this clone: Its antigen remains unidentified.

Sequencing was performed on CD4+ or CD8+ T cells sorted from blood, taken in a trial of the OX40 agonist ivuxolimab. The chain carries TRBV19 and TRBJ1-5; D is unresolved. The receptor comes from an adult with an advanced solid tumor such as melanoma, head and neck, liver or kidney cancer. The CDR3 nucleotides are TGTGCCAGTACCATCGGCGGTCAGCCCCAGCATTTT. This codes for CASTIGGQPQHF.